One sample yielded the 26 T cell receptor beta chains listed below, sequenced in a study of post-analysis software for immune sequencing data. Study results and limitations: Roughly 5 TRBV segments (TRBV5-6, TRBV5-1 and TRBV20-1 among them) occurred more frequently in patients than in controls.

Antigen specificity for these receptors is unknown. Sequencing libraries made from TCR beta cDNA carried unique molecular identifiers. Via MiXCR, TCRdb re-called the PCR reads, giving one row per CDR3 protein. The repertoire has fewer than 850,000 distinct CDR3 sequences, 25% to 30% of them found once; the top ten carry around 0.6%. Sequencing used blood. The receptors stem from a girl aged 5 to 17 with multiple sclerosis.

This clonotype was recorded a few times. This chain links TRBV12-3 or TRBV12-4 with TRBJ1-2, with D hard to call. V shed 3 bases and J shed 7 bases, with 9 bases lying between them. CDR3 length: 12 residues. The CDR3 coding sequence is TGTGCCAGCAGTTTTCTGGGATTTGGCTACACCTTC. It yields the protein CASSFLGFGYTF.

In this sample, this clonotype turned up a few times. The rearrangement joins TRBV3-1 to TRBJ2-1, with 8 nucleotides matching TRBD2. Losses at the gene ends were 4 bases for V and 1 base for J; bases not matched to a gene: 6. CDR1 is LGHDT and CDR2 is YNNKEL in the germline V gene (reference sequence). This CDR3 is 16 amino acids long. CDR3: CASSRRGGVSYNEQFF. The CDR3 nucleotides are TGTGCCAGCAGCCGCCGGGGGGGAGTTTCCTACAATGAGCAGTTCTTC.

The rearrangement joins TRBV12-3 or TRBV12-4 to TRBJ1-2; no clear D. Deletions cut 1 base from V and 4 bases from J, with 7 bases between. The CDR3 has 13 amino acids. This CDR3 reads CASSLGFAYGYTF. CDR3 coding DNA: TGTGCCAGCAGTTTAGGGTTCGCCTATGGCTACACCTTC.

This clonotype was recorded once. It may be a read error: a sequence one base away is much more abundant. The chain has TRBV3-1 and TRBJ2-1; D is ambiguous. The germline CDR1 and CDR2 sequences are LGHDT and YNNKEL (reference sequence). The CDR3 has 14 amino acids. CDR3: CAGSPRSSYNEQFF. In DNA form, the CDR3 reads TGTGCCGGCAGCCCAAGGAGCTCCTACAATGAGCAGTTCTTC.

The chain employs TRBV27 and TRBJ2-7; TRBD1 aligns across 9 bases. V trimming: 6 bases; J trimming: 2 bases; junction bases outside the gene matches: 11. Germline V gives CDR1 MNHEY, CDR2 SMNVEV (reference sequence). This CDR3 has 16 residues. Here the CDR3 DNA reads TGTGCCAGCAGCTCAATCCGGGACAGGGTTACCTACGAGCAGTACTTC. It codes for CASSSIRDRVTYEQYF.

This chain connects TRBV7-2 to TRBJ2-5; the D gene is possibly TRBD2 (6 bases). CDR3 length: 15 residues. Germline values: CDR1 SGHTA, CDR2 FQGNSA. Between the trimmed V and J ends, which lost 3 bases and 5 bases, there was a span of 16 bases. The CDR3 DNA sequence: TGTGCCAGCAGCTTGAATGCTGGGAGCGGGGAGACCCAGTACTTC. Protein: CASSLNAGSGETQYF.

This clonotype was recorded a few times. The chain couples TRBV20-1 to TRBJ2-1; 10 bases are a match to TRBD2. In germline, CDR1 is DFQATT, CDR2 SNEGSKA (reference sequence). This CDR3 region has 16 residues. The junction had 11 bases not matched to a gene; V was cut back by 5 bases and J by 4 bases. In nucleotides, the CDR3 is TGCAGTGCTGGGAAGGAAGCGGGGGGGATATACAATGAGCAGTTCTTC. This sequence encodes CSAGKEAGGIYNEQFF.

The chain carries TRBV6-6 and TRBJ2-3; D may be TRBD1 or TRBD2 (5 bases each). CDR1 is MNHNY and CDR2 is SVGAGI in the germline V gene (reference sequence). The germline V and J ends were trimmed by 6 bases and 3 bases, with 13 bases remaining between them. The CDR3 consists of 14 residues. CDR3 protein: CASSRGERTDTQYF. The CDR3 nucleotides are TGTGCCAGCAGCCGAGGGGAACGGACAGATACGCAGTATTTT.

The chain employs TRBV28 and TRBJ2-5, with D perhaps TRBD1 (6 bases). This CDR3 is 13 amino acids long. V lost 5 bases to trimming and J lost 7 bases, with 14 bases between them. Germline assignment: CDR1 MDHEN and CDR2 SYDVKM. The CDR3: CASSPEQGLTQYF. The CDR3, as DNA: TGTGCCAGCAGTCCCGAACAGGGCCTGACCCAGTACTTC.

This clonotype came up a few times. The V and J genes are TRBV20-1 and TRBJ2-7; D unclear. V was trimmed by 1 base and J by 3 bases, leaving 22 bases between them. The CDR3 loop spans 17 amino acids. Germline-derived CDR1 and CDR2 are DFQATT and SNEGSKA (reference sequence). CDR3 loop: CSARGDNRNQRNYEQYF. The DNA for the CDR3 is TGCAGTGCTAGAGGCGACAACAGAAATCAACGAAACTACGAGCAGTACTTC.

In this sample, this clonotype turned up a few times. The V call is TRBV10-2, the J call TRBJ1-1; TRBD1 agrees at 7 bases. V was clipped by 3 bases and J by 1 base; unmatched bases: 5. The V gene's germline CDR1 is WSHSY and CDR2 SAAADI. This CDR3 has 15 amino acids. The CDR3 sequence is CASSDPGQKNTEAFF. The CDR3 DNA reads TGCGCCAGCAGTGACCCGGGACAGAAGAACACTGAAGCTTTCTTT.

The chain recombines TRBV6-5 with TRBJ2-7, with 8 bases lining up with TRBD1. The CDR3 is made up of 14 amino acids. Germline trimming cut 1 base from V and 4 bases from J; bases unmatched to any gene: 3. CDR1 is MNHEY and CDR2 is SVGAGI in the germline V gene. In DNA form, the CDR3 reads TGTGCCAGCAGTTACTTATACAGGGGGTACGAGCAGTACTTC. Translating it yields CASSYLYRGYEQYF.

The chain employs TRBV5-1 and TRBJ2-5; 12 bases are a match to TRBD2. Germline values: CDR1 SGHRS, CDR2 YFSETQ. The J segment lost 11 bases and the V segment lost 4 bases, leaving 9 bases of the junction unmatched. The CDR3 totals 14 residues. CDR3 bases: TGCGCCAGCAGCAAAGGACTAGCGGGGAATGAGCAGTACTTC. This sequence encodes CASSKGLAGNEQYF.

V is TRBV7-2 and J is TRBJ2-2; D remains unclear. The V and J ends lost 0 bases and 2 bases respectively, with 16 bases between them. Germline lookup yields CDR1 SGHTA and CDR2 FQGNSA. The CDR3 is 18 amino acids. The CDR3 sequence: CASSLARTLLKNTGELFF. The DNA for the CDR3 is TGTGCCAGCAGCTTAGCGAGGACCCTACTAAAAAACACCGGGGAGCTGTTTTTT.

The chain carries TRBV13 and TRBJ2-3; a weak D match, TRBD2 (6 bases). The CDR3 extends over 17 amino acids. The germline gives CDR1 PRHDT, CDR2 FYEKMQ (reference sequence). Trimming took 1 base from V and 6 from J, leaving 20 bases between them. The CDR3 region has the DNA TGTGCCAGCAGCTTAGACGGGGGTCCCGTTACACCGGATACGCAGTATTTT. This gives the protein CASSLDGGPVTPDTQYF.

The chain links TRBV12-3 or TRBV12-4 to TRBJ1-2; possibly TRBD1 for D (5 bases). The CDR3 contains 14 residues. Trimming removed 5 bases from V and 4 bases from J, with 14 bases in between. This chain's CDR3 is CASSLIGAAYGYTF. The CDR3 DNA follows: TGTGCCAGCAGTCTCATAGGGGCAGCCTATGGCTACACCTTC.

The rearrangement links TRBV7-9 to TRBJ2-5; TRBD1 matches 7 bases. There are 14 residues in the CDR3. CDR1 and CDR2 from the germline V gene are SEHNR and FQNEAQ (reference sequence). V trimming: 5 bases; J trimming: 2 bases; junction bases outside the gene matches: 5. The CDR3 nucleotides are TGTGCCAGCAGCCAGGGGGTAGGGCAAGAGACCCAGTACTTC. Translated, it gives CASSQGVGQETQYF.

Written as DNA, the CDR3 is TGCAGTGCTCGGTATAGCGGGGGCCAAGAGACCCAGTACTTC. Translated: CSARYSGGQETQYF. The rearrangement joins TRBV20-1 to TRBJ2-5, with 9 bases aligning to TRBD2. Trimming took 5 bases from V and 1 from J; bases not matched to a gene: 5. This CDR3 is built from 14 residues. Per germline, CDR1 DFQATT and CDR2 SNEGSKA (reference sequence).

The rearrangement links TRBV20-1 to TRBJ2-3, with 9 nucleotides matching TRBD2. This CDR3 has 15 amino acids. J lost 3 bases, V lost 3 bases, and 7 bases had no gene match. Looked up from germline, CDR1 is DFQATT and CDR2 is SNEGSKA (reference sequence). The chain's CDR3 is CSARGWSGRTDTQYF. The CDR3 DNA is TGCAGTGCTAGGGGCTGGAGCGGGAGGACAGATACGCAGTATTTT.

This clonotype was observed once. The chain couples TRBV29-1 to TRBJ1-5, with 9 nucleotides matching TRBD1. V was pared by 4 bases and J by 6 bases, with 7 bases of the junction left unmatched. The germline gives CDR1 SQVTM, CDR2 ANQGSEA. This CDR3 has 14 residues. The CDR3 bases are TGCAGCGTTGCGGACACAGGGGGCGGTCAGCCCCAGCATTTT. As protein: CSVADTGGGQPQHF. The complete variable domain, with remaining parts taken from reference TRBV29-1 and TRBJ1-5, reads SAVISQKPSRDICQRGTSLTIQCQVDSQVTMMFWYRQQPGQSLTLIATANQGSEATYESGFVIDKFPISRPNLTFSTLTVSNMSPEDSSIYLCSVADTGGGQPQHFGDGTRLSIL.

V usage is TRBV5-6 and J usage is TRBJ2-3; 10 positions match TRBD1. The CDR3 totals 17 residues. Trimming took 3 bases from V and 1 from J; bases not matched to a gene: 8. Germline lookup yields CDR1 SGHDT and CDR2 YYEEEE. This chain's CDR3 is CASSYTTGTGGTDTQYF. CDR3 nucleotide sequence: TGTGCCAGCAGCTATACTACCGGGACAGGGGGCACAGATACGCAGTATTTT.

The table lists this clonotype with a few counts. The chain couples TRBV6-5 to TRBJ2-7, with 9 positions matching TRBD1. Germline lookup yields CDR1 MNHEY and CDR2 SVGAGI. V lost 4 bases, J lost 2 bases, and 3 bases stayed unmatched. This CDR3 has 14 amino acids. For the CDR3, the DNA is TGTGCCAGCAGTTGGGGACAGGGCACCTACGAGCAGTACTTC. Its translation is CASSWGQGTYEQYF.

The CDR3 sequence: CASTALEDRGNEQFF. For the CDR3, the DNA is TGTGCCAGTACCGCCCTAGAAGACAGGGGCAATGAGCAGTTCTTC. This chain joins TRBV19 and TRBJ2-1, with 8 positions matching TRBD1. The ends lost 7 bases at V and 6 bases at J; junction bases unmatched: 11. The germline V gene has CDR1 LNHDA and CDR2 SQIVND (reference sequence). The CDR3 is 15 amino acids.

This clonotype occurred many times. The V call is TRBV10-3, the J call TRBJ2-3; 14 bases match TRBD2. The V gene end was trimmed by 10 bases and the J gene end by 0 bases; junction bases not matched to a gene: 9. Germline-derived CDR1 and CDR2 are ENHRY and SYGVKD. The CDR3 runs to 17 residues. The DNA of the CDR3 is TGTGCCACAACGGGGACTAGCGGGAGTCGGAGCACAGATACGCAGTATTTT. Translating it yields CATTGTSGSRSTDTQYF.

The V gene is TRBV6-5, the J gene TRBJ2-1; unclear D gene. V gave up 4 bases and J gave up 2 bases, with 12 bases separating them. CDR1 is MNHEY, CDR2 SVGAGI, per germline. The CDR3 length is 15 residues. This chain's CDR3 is CASSSSLEAYNEQFF. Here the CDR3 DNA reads TGTGCCAGCAGTTCCTCCCTAGAGGCCTACAATGAGCAGTTCTTC.

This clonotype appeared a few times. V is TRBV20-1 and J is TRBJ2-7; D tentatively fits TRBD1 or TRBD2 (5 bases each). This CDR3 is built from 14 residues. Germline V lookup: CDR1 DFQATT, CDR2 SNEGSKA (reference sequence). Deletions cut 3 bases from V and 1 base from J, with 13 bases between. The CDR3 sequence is CSASETGLSYEQYF. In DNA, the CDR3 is TGCAGTGCTAGTGAGACGGGGCTATCCTACGAGCAGTACTTC.